This T cell receptor (beta chain) was obtained from a study of response to subunit inactivated influenza vaccine. The CDR3 extends over 17 amino acids. TCRdb used MiXCR to reprocess the RT-PCR reads, holding one entry per CDR3 protein. Among 500,000 to 550,000 distinct CDR3 sequences listed, around a quarter were seen once. The sample also formed part of further work on T cells expressing NK-cell markers. That source adds: 5'RACE template switching with UMIs produced the TCR beta cDNA.

The receptor was isolated from a man in his fifties who received an inactivated influenza vaccine. Sequenced material: CD4+ T cells sorted from PBMCs, taken roughly 12 days after vaccination. The gene calls are TRBV21-1 and TRBJ2-1; TRBD2 reflects the table's D call only, with no check against the DNA. TRBV21-1 is designated a pseudogene. The DNA for the CDR3 is TGTGCCAGCATCCATACCGTTGGGGAGACTAGTCGCGATGAGCAGTTCTTC. It specifies CASIHTVGETSRDEQFF.